This record concerns one T cell receptor beta chain sequence. These data are taken from a study of T-cell reconstitution after alpha-beta-depleted transplantation in children. The junction had 6 bases not matched to a gene; V was cut back by 5 bases and J by 6 bases. The germline gives CDR1 SGHTA, CDR2 FQGNSA. The CDR3 contains 13 residues. As it was prepared, the TCRbeta library received unique molecular identifiers. TCRdb passed the PCR reads through MiXCR, listing each CDR3 protein once. Of more than 450,000 distinct CDR3 sequences detected, approximately 20% appear once; the ten largest clones hold more than 2.5%.

The V call is TRBV7-2, the J call TRBJ2-5; 7 bases are shared with TRBD1. The sample was PBMCs from the stem cell graft donor, taken from the stem cell graft. The sequence was collected from a human donor who donated a stem cell graft to a child with acute lymphoblastic leukemia. DNA of the CDR3: TGTGCCAGCAGCCCCCGACAGGGACAGACCCAGTACTTC. Its protein product is CASSPRQGQTQYF.